These 29 T cell receptor beta chains share one sample of origin, sequenced in a study of PD-L1 blockade in urothelial cancer. Generated by immunoSEQ multiplex PCR, the TCRdb table keeps only in-frame clones and is missing some. Of 70,000 to 75,000 clones listed, roughly 90% are singletons. Specified time point: pretreatment peripheral blood. Specimen: PBMCs, collected around atezolizumab (anti-PD-L1) treatment. The receptors stem from a man between 70 and 80 years old with urothelial cancer.

The chain has TRBV9 and TRBJ2-7; 7 bases are a match to TRBD1. There are 12 residues in the CDR3. From germline, CDR1 is SGDLS and CDR2 YYNGEE. Losses at the gene ends were 4 bases for V and 3 bases for J; bases not matched to a gene: 1. The CDR3 sequence: CASSRDSYEQYF. The CDR3 DNA reads TGTGCCAGCAGCCGGGACAGCTACGAGCAGTACTTC.

The rearrangement links TRBV28 to TRBJ1-5, with 9 bases aligning to TRBD1. The CDR3 has 16 amino acids. The germline V gene encodes CDR1 MDHEN and CDR2 SYDVKM. After removal of 7 bases from V and 7 bases from J, the junction contained 14 bases not matched to a gene. CDR3 sequence (DNA): TGTGCCAGCATCCCCCCCTCTGGGACAGGGCGCCAGCCCCAGCATTTT. It is translated as CASIPPSGTGRQPQHF. Variable domain in full (rest from reference TRBV28 and TRBJ1-5): DVKVTQSSRYLVKRTGEKVFLECVQDMDHENMFWYRQDPGLGLRLIYFSYDVKMKEKGDIPEGYSVSREKKERFSLILESASTNQTSMYLCASIPPSGTGRQPQHFGDGTRLSIL.

The chain uses TRBV19 and TRBJ1-5; TRBD1 might be the D (6 bases). The CDR3 sequence is 14 residues long. Trimming stripped 3 bases from V and 4 bases from J, with 10 bases between. The germline gives CDR1 LNHDA, CDR2 SQIVND (reference sequence). CDR3 DNA sequence: TGTGCCAGTAGTATCCGTCAGGGGAATCAGCCCCAGCATTTT. Translation: CASSIRQGNQPQHF.

This clone was found once. V usage is TRBV7-3 and J usage is TRBJ1-1; no firm D call. Per the germline V gene, CDR1 is SGHTA and CDR2 is FQGTGA. Trimming stripped 5 bases from V and 8 bases from J, with 18 bases between. The CDR3 consists of 14 residues. The CDR3, as DNA: TGTGCCAGCAGCCAGAGCGGCCCAACCACCGAAGCTTTCTTT. It yields the protein CASSQSGPTTEAFF.

The chain combines TRBV29-1 with TRBJ2-1; the D gene is possibly TRBD2 (5 bases). The CDR3 has 12 amino acids. V was clipped by 2 bases and J by 10 bases, with 12 bases between them. Germline CDR1 reads SQVTM; CDR2 reads ANQGSEA. The DNA for the CDR3 is TGCAGCGTTGAATTCCTAACGGGAGAGCAGTTCTTC. Residues: CSVEFLTGEQFF.

V usage is TRBV10-2 and J usage is TRBJ2-5; possible D gene TRBD2, 6 bases. The ends were cut back, 2 bases at V and 7 bases at J, with 14 bases in the middle. The CDR3 length is 14 residues. The germline CDR1 and CDR2 sequences are WSHSY and SAAADI. CDR3 loop: CASSEGGGAGTQYF. CDR3 nucleotide sequence: TGCGCCAGCAGTGAGGGCGGCGGGGCAGGGACCCAGTACTTC.

The chain has TRBV16 and TRBJ2-3, with 11 positions matching TRBD2. Germline V lookup: CDR1 KGHSY, CDR2 FQNENV. This CDR3 spans 16 amino acids. V lost 0 bases, J lost 5 bases, and 4 bases stayed unmatched. The CDR3: CASSQSLAGGEDTQYF. The CDR3 DNA sequence: TGTGCCAGCAGCCAATCCCTAGCGGGAGGAGAAGATACGCAGTATTTT. The variable domain in full, completed from reference TRBV16 and TRBJ2-3, reads GEEVAQTPKHLVRGEGQKAKLYCAPIKGHSYVFWYQQVLKNEFKFLISFQNENVFDETGMPKERFSAKCLPNSPCSLEIQATKLEDSAVYFCASSQSLAGGEDTQYFGPGTRLTVL.

J is TRBJ2-2 and V is TRBV6-1, with 7 nucleotides matching TRBD2. CDR1 is MNHNS and CDR2 is SASEGT in the germline V gene. The CDR3 spans 15 residues. Unmatched junction bases numbered 2, after V lost 4 bases and J lost 0 bases. DNA for the CDR3: TGTGCCAGCAGTGTAGGACTAGCGAACACCGGGGAGCTGTTTTTT. Protein sequence: CASSVGLANTGELFF.

The V gene is TRBV10-2, the J gene TRBJ2-3; D perhaps matches TRBD1 (5 bases). The V end lost 6 bases, the J end lost 5 bases, and 18 bases lay between the germline ends. The length of the CDR3 is 15 residues. CDR1 is WSHSY, CDR2 SAAADI, per germline. CDR3 loop: CASSQGPRVGDTQYF. Written as DNA, the CDR3 is TGCGCCAGCAGCCAAGGGCCCAGGGTAGGAGATACGCAGTATTTT.

The rearrangement links TRBV27 to TRBJ2-2; TRBD2 matches 7 bases. The CDR3 is 16 residues long. J gave up 2 bases and V 2 bases, and 5 bases lay outside the gene matches. The germline V gene has CDR1 MNHEY and CDR2 SMNVEV (reference sequence). The CDR3 spells CASSLRDYLNTGELFF. The CDR3 DNA sequence: TGTGCCAGCAGTTTAAGGGACTACCTAAACACCGGGGAGCTGTTTTTT.

The CDR3 is CASSWGVGEQYF. For the CDR3, the DNA is TGTGCCAGCAGCTGGGGGGTAGGCGAGCAGTACTTC. The chain uses TRBV7-6 and TRBJ2-7; tentatively, D is TRBD2 (6 bases). The CDR3 is 12 amino acids. CDR1 and CDR2 (germline): SGHVS, FNYEAQ. V dropped 4 bases and J dropped 6 bases, with 10 bases sitting between them.

This clone has just one count. This chain links TRBV6-1 with TRBJ1-1, with TRBD1 matching 10 bases. J was trimmed by 4 bases and V by 7 bases; bases with no gene match: 3. CDR1 and CDR2 from the germline V gene are MNHNS and SASEGT. The CDR3 loop spans 13 amino acids. The CDR3 DNA sequence: TGTGCCAGCACCTGGGACAGGGGCACTGAAGCTTTCTTT. Translating gives CASTWDRGTEAFF.

The gene calls are TRBV5-1 and TRBJ1-1, with 8 bases fitting TRBD1. Germline CDR1 reads SGHRS; CDR2 reads YFSETQ. The CDR3 loop spans 14 amino acids. Trimming removed 6 bases from V and 4 bases from J; junction bases left unmatched: 8. The CDR3 DNA reads TGCGCCAGCAAAAGGACAGGGTCGGGCACTGAAGCTTTCTTT. Protein sequence: CASKRTGSGTEAFF.

The chain carries TRBV19 and TRBJ2-2, with D possibly TRBD1 on 6 matching bases. Per the germline V gene, CDR1 is LNHDA and CDR2 is SQIVND (reference sequence). V was clipped by 6 bases and J by 5 bases, with 19 bases between them. CDR3 size: 16 residues. CDR3 in DNA: TGTGCCAGTAGCCGCCCTCCGGGGCAGGGGACCGGGGAGCTGTTTTTT. This gives the protein CASSRPPGQGTGELFF. The full variable domain, rest sourced from reference TRBV19 and TRBJ2-2, is DGGITQSPKYLFRKEGQNVTLSCEQNLNHDAMYWYRQDPGQGLRLIYYSQIVNDFQKGDIAEGYSVSREKKESFPLTVTSAQKNPTAFYLCASSRPPGQGTGELFFGEGSRLTVL.

The chain links TRBV4-1 to TRBJ1-4; D is ambiguous. V was clipped by 1 base and J by 8 bases, with 8 bases between them. This CDR3 is built from 13 residues. In germline, CDR1 is MGHRA, CDR2 YSYEKL. DNA of the CDR3: TGCGCCAGCAGCCAAGGCCCGGTCGAAAAACTGTTTTTT. Translation: CASSQGPVEKLFF.

The count of this clone is one. V and J are TRBV19 and TRBJ2-4, with TRBD1 matching over 8 bases. In germline, CDR1 is LNHDA, CDR2 SQIVND (reference sequence). V was pared by 2 bases and J by 4 bases, with 7 bases of the junction left unmatched. This CDR3 comprises 16 residues. CDR3 residues: CASSITAGTGKNIQYF. DNA for the CDR3: TGTGCCAGTAGTATAACCGCCGGGACAGGTAAAAACATTCAGTACTTC.

The rearrangement links TRBV28 to TRBJ2-1, with 8 bases matching TRBD2. The germline gives CDR1 MDHEN, CDR2 SYDVKM. V shed 9 bases and J 4 bases; nucleotides not matched to a gene: 5. CDR3 length equals 13 residues. This chain's CDR3 is CASYSGTYNEQFF. The CDR3, as DNA: TGTGCCAGTTATAGCGGGACGTACAATGAGCAGTTCTTC.

This clone was detected once. The gene calls are TRBV10-3 and TRBJ2-3; the match to TRBD2 covers 13 bases. V was clipped by 5 bases and J by 4 bases; unmatched bases: 12. The V gene's germline CDR1 is ENHRY and CDR2 SYGVKD. This CDR3 spans 18 amino acids. DNA for the CDR3: TGTGCCATCAGTAAAGAATCCCCGGGACTAGCGGGGCCAGATACGCAGTATTTT. Residues: CAISKESPGLAGPDTQYF.

This clone was seen a handful of times. At one end, the junction sequence differs from germline, possibly due to a read error. The CDR3 DNA sequence: TGCAGTGCTAGTCTTCCGGGAGGGGGGATCTTC. As protein: CSASLPGGGIF. The rearrangement links TRBV20-1 to TRBJ2-1; TRBD2 aligns across 8 bases. Germline lookup yields CDR1 DFQATT and CDR2 SNEGSKA (reference sequence). This CDR3 is 11 amino acids long.

The chain recombines TRBV5-1 with TRBJ2-7; 7 bases fit TRBD2. Trimming at V came to 1 base and at J to 3 bases, leaving 7 bases not matched to a gene. This CDR3 contains 15 residues. Germline V lookup: CDR1 SGHRS, CDR2 YFSETQ. The CDR3 loop is CASSLMGEGRYEQYF. The DNA for the CDR3 is TGCGCCAGCAGCTTGATGGGGGAGGGCCGCTACGAGCAGTACTTC. Supplemented by reference TRBV5-1 and TRBJ2-7, the full variable domain reads KAGVTQTPRYLIKTRGQQVTLSCSPISGHRSVSWYQQTPGQGLQFLFEYFSETQRNKGNFPGRFSGRQFSNSRSEMNVSTLELGDSALYLCASSLMGEGRYEQYFGPGTRLTVT.

J is TRBJ2-3 and V is TRBV28; maybe TRBD2 (5 bases). The V end lost 3 bases, the J end lost 1 base, and 8 bases lay between the germline ends. Germline V lookup: CDR1 MDHEN, CDR2 SYDVKM. The CDR3 covers 14 residues. CDR3: CASSLAGGTDTQYF. DNA for the CDR3: TGTGCCAGCAGTTTGGCCGGGGGCACAGATACGCAGTATTTT.

This chain's CDR3 is CASSLESGRPYEQYF. The CDR3 nucleotides are TGTGCCAGCAGCTTGGAATCAGGTCGACCCTACGAGCAGTACTTC. The chain couples TRBV5-8 to TRBJ2-7; D is undetermined. Trimming cost V 0 bases and J 2 bases, with 12 bases left between them. This CDR3 is 15 amino acids long. Germline-derived CDR1 and CDR2 are SGHTS and YDEGEE.

The chain is built from TRBV6-5 and TRBJ1-3; D is uncertain. This CDR3 region has 15 residues. Trimming stripped 6 bases from V and 0 bases from J, with 12 bases between. Germline V CDR1 and CDR2: MNHEY, SVGAGI. The CDR3, as DNA: TGTGCCAGCAGCCCCCGGACTGTCTCTGGAAACACCATATATTTT. It is translated as CASSPRTVSGNTIYF.

This chain joins TRBV4-1 and TRBJ2-3, with 10 bases matching TRBD1. V lost 3 bases and J lost 2; bases outside the gene matches: 2. Germline V gene sequence: CDR1 MGHRA, CDR2 YSYEKL. CDR3 length equals 15 residues. The DNA of the CDR3 is TGCGCCAGCAGCCAGGACAGGGGGAACACAGATACGCAGTATTTT. It encodes CASSQDRGNTDTQYF.

The genes are TRBV5-1 and TRBJ2-5, with D possibly being TRBD2 (5 bases). Germline assignment: CDR1 SGHRS and CDR2 YFSETQ. V was clipped by 4 bases and J by 0 bases, with 16 bases between them. CDR3 length: 16 residues. The CDR3 loop is CASSQLQGGYQETQYF. CDR3 DNA: TGCGCCAGCAGCCAACTCCAAGGCGGGTACCAAGAGACCCAGTACTTC.

The chain employs TRBV5-4 and TRBJ1-2, with D possibly matching TRBD1 (6 bases). V lost 4 bases, J lost 4 bases, and 14 bases lay in between. The CDR3 has 14 amino acids. The germline V gene has CDR1 SGHNT and CDR2 YYREEE (reference sequence). The CDR3 loop is CASSVQGMGYGYTF. Here the CDR3 DNA reads TGTGCCAGCAGCGTACAGGGCATGGGCTATGGCTACACCTTC.

The chain recombines TRBV5-1 with TRBJ1-2; no firm D call. This CDR3 region has 13 residues. V lost 5 bases, J lost 0 bases, and 8 bases lay in between. Germline V lookup: CDR1 SGHRS, CDR2 YFSETQ. This CDR3 reads CASRTSTNYGYTF. For the CDR3, the DNA is TGCGCCAGCAGAACGTCTACTAACTATGGCTACACCTTC.

The chain couples TRBV5-4 to TRBJ1-2, with D tentatively TRBD1 (6 bases). The CDR3 length is 14 residues. The germline V gene encodes CDR1 SGHNT and CDR2 YYREEE (reference sequence). V lost 0 bases to trimming and J lost 5 bases, with 11 bases between them. The DNA of the CDR3 is TGTGCCAGCAGCTTGGAAGGGACAAGGTATGGCTACACCTTC. It translates to CASSLEGTRYGYTF.

This clone showed up just a few times. V is TRBV6-5 and J is TRBJ1-1; no clear D gene. Germline lookup yields CDR1 MNHEY and CDR2 SVGAGI. Trimming took off 2 bases at V and 2 bases at J, with 12 bases between the two ends. The CDR3 is 15 residues long. Here the CDR3 reads CASSYDSGPNTEAFF. In DNA form, the CDR3 reads TGTGCCAGCAGTTACGATTCGGGTCCCAACACTGAAGCTTTCTTT.